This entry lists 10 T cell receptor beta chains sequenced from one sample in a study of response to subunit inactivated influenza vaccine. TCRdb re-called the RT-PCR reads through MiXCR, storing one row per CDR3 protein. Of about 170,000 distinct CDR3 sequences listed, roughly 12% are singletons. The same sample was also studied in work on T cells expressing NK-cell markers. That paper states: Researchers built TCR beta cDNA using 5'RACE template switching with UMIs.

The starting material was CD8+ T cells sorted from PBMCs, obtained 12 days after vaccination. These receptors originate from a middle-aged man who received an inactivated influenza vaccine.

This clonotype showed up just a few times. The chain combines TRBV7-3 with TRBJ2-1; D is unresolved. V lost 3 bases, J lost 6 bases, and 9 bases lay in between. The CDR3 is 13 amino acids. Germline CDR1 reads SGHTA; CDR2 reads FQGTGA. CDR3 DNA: TGTGCCAGCAGCTTTCTGGGATCCAATGAGCAGTTCTTC. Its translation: CASSFLGSNEQFF.

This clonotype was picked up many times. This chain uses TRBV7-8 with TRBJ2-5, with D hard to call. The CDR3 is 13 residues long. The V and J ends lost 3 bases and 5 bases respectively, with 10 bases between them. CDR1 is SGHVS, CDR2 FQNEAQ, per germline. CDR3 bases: TGTGCCAGCAGCTTCGTTTATGGGGAGACCCAGTACTTC. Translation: CASSFVYGETQYF.

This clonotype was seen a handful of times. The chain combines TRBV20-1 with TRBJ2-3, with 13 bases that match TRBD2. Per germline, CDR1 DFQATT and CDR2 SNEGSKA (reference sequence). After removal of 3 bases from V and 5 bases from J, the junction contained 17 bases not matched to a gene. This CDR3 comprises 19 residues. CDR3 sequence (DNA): TGCAGTGCTAGGGCTTCAGCTCCCGGGACTAGCGGGATACTAGATACGCAGTATTTT. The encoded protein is CSARASAPGTSGILDTQYF.

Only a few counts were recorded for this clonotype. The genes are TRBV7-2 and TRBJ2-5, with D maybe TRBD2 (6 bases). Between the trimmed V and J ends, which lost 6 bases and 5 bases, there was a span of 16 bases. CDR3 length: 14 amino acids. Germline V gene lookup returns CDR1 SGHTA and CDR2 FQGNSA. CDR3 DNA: TGTGCCAGCAGAGAAAGCGGGCTAGCGGAGACCCAGTACTTC. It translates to CASRESGLAETQYF.

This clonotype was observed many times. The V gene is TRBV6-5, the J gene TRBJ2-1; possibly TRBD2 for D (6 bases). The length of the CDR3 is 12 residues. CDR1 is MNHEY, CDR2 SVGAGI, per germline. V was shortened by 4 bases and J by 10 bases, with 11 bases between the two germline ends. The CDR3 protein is CASSFNGGEQFF. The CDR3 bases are TGTGCCAGCAGTTTCAATGGGGGGGAGCAGTTCTTC.

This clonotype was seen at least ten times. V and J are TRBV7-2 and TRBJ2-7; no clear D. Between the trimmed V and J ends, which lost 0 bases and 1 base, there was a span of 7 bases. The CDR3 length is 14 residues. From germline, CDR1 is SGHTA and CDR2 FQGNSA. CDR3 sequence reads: CASSLAGYSYEQYF. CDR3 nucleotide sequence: TGTGCCAGCAGCTTAGCGGGGTATTCCTACGAGCAGTACTTC.

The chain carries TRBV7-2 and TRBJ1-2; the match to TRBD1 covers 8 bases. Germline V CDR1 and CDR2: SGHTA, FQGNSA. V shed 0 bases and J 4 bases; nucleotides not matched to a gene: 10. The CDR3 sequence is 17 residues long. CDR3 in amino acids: CASSLARWGQAGYGYTF. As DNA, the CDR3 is TGTGCCAGCAGCTTAGCGAGGTGGGGACAGGCCGGCTATGGCTACACCTTC.

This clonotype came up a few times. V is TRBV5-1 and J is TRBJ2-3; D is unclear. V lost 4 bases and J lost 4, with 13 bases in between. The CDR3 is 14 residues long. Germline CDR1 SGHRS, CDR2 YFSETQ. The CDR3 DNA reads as TGCGCCAGCAGCAACACAAAGGGCGCAGATACGCAGTATTTT. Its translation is CASSNTKGADTQYF.

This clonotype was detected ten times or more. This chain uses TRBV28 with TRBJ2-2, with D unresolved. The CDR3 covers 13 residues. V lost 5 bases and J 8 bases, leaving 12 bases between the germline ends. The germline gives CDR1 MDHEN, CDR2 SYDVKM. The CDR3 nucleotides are TGTGCCAGCAGTCTACAAAATTTGGGGGAGCTGTTTTTT. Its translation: CASSLQNLGELFF.

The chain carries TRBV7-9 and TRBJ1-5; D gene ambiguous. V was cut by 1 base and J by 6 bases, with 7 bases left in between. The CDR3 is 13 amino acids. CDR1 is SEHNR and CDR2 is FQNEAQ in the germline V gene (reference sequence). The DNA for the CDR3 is TGTGCCAGCAGCTTAGGTGGGTTTCAGCCCCAGCATTTT. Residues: CASSLGGFQPQHF.